The 29 T cell receptor beta chains reported below all come from one sample, sequenced in a study of blood T cell repertoires in COVID-19 (TCRdb year 2020). Receptors were amplified or captured by the immunoSEQ multiplex PCR assay. This immuneACCESS table, as held by TCRdb, lists in-frame sequences with V and J called but not all clones. Of the missing ones, under half trace to an unresolved V gene in checked studies; the others have no known cause. A total of about 290,000 clones appear in this sample, under 90% of them only once. The ten largest clones represent around 10% of the sample. Sequenced: peripheral blood. The source of these receptors is a woman aged 30 to 39 with COVID-19, enrolled during active disease.

This clone has just one count. This chain links TRBV6-5 with TRBJ1-1, with TRBD1 matching over 9 bases. The CDR3 loop spans 15 amino acids. Germline loops: CDR1 MNHEY, CDR2 SVGAGI. Trimming at V came to 10 bases and at J to 1 base, leaving 10 bases not matched to a gene. CDR3 in amino acids: CAIQNPGQGNTEAFF. In nucleotides, the CDR3 is TGTGCCATCCAGAACCCGGGACAGGGGAACACTGAAGCTTTCTTT.

V and J are TRBV19 and TRBJ1-1, with D tentatively TRBD1 (6 bases). CDR1 is LNHDA and CDR2 is SQIVND in the germline V gene (reference sequence). V was cut by 3 bases and J by 5 bases, with 10 bases left in between. There are 13 residues in the CDR3. The CDR3 sequence: CASSMGGQTEAFF. The CDR3 coding sequence is TGTGCCAGTAGTATGGGGGGGCAGACTGAAGCTTTCTTT.

The chain's CDR3 is CASSQDQGAGGYTF. CDR3 in DNA: TGTGCCAGCAGCCAAGATCAGGGGGCCGGGGGCTACACCTTC. The chain recombines TRBV14 with TRBJ1-2; 8 bases are shared with TRBD1. CDR3 length: 14 residues. Germline lookup yields CDR1 SGHDN and CDR2 FVKESK. The V and J ends lost 0 bases and 8 bases, in that order; junction bases with no gene match: 5.

This clone has more than one count but fewer than ten. The V and J genes are TRBV30 and TRBJ1-4; 7 bases line up with TRBD1. This CDR3 is built from 15 residues. CDR1 and CDR2 (germline): GTSNPN, SVGIG (reference sequence). The ends lost 5 bases at V and 7 bases at J; junction bases unmatched: 13. CDR3 DNA: TGTGCCTGGGGACGAACAGGGGCCGCTAGTGAAAAACTGTTTTTT. Translated, it gives CAWGRTGAASEKLFF.

The chain links TRBV2 to TRBJ1-5; unclear D gene. V was cut by 6 bases and J by 5 bases, with 14 bases left in between. CDR1 and CDR2 (germline): SNHLY, FYNNEI. This CDR3 contains 14 residues. The CDR3 DNA is TGTGCCAGCAGGTACTCGGAGGTTGATCAGCCCCAGCATTTT. Translating it yields CASRYSEVDQPQHF.

The genes are TRBV3-1 (or the pseudogene TRBV3-2) and TRBJ2-2; possibly TRBD2 for D (6 bases). Per germline, CDR1 LGHDT and CDR2 YNNKEL (reference sequence). CDR3 size: 14 residues. Trimming removed 4 bases from V and 6 bases from J, with 12 bases in between. The CDR3 protein is CASSPGGKAGELFF. CDR3 coding DNA: TGTGCCAGCAGCCCCGGGGGAAAAGCCGGGGAGCTGTTTTTT.

This chain links TRBV10-2 with TRBJ1-3; D ambiguous. Trimming stripped 2 bases from V and 4 bases from J, with 9 bases between. In germline, CDR1 is WSHSY, CDR2 SAAADI. The CDR3 is made up of 14 amino acids. CDR3 in DNA: TGCGCCAGCAGTGAGAGACAATCCGGAAACACCATATATTTT. It codes for CASSERQSGNTIYF.

The rearrangement uses TRBV5-1 and TRBJ2-7, with TRBD2 matching 11 bases. The germline V gene has CDR1 SGHRS and CDR2 YFSETQ. The CDR3 covers 15 residues. Unmatched junction bases numbered 6, after V lost 4 bases and J lost 3 bases. CDR3 in amino acids: CASSLSGGAFYEQYF. The CDR3 DNA follows: TGCGCCAGCAGCCTTAGCGGGGGGGCTTTCTACGAGCAGTACTTC.

This clone came up a few times. The V and J genes are TRBV6-1 and TRBJ2-3, with unresolved D. This CDR3 contains 15 residues. The germline gives CDR1 MNHNS, CDR2 SASEGT. With 3 bases removed from V and 0 bases from J, the gap between germline ends came to 10 bases. CDR3: CASSDSVDSTDTQYF. DNA for the CDR3: TGTGCCAGCAGTGACAGCGTGGATAGCACAGATACGCAGTATTTT.

V and J are TRBV20-1 and TRBJ1-1, with a tentative D call TRBD1 (6 bases). V was shortened by 6 bases and J by 11 bases, with 16 bases between the two germline ends. The CDR3 extends over 11 amino acids. The germline CDR1 and CDR2 sequences are DFQATT and SNEGSKA (reference sequence). The CDR3: CSARGSLAAFF. The CDR3 DNA follows: TGCAGTGCCAGGGGCAGCCTGGCGGCTTTCTTT.

This clone was detected only a few times. The chain is built from TRBV19 and TRBJ1-4; no reliable D call. Germline V gene sequence: CDR1 LNHDA, CDR2 SQIVND (reference sequence). The CDR3 contains 15 residues. The V gene lost 6 bases and the J gene lost 3 bases, with 14 bases spanning the gap. Here the CDR3 DNA reads TGTGCCAGTAGAGGCTTTGGAGCGTCTAATGAAAAACTGTTTTTT. Translating it yields CASRGFGASNEKLFF.

CDR3 loop: CASSFPSHRRRRSNQPQHF. The CDR3 DNA reads as TGTGCCAGCAGTTTTCCCTCTCATCGCAGGAGGAGAAGCAATCAGCCCCAGCATTTT. The chain employs TRBV27 and TRBJ1-5, with no clear D. V lost 3 bases and J 1 base, leaving 22 bases between the germline ends. The CDR3 consists of 19 residues. Germline-derived CDR1 and CDR2 are MNHEY and SMNVEV (reference sequence).

This chain links TRBV11-2 with TRBJ2-1; 10 bases align to TRBD2. J gave up 0 bases and V 4 bases, and 12 bases lay outside the gene matches. The CDR3 contains 19 residues. From germline, CDR1 is SGHAT and CDR2 FQNNGV. The CDR3 DNA sequence: TGTGCCAGCAGCTCCTCCATTACTAGCGGGGCCCTCTCCTACAATGAGCAGTTCTTC. The encoded protein is CASSSSITSGALSYNEQFF.

This chain joins TRBV4-2 and TRBJ2-7, with TRBD1 matching over 11 bases. This CDR3 region has 14 residues. V gave up 4 bases and J gave up 3 bases; unmatched junction bases: 2. Germline V gene lookup returns CDR1 LGHNA and CDR2 YNFKEQ. In nucleotides, the CDR3 is TGTGCCAGCAGCCCGGGACAGGGGGGCTACGAGCAGTACTTC. Protein product: CASSPGQGGYEQYF.

J is TRBJ1-6 and V is TRBV9; D not certain. The germline V and J ends were trimmed by 4 bases and 0 bases, with 8 bases remaining between them. The CDR3 runs 15 residues. CDR1 and CDR2 (germline): SGDLS, YYNGEE. The CDR3 DNA follows: TGTGCCAGCAGCCTCGGGAGCTCCTATAATTCACCCCTCCACTTT. As protein: CASSLGSSYNSPLHF. The full variable domain, rest sourced from reference TRBV9 and TRBJ1-6, is DSGVTQTPKHLITATGQRVTLRCSPRSGDLSVYWYQQSLDQGLQFLIQYYNGEERAKGNILERFSAQQFPDLHSELNLSSLELGDSALYFCASSLGSSYNSPLHFGNGTRLTVT.

The chain's CDR3 is CASRPFPTGAYEQYF. The CDR3 nucleotides read TGTGCCAGCCGACCCTTTCCGACAGGGGCCTACGAGCAGTACTTC. V is TRBV6-6 and J is TRBJ2-7; 8 nucleotides match TRBD1. Trimming cost V 8 bases and J 2 bases; bases outside gene matches: 11. Germline loops: CDR1 MNHNY, CDR2 SVGAGI (reference sequence). This CDR3 has 15 residues.

J is TRBJ1-2 and V is TRBV27; D uncertain. The CDR3 is 14 amino acids. Between the trimmed V and J ends, which lost 3 bases and 7 bases, there was a span of 15 bases. CDR1 MNHEY and CDR2 SMNVEV come from the germline V gene (reference sequence). The CDR3 protein is CASSFLRGGGGYTF. DNA for the CDR3: TGTGCCAGCAGTTTTCTAAGAGGAGGAGGTGGCTACACCTTC.

Only a few counts were recorded for this clone. This rearrangement joins TRBV5-5 to TRBJ1-3; TRBD1 agrees at 8 bases. With 5 bases clipped from V and 0 bases from J, the junction kept 7 bases outside the gene matches. CDR1 is SGHKS, CDR2 YYEKEE, per germline (reference sequence). The CDR3 loop spans 16 amino acids. The CDR3 is CASSTGTGFSGNTIYF. In nucleotides, the CDR3 is TGTGCCAGCAGTACCGGGACAGGCTTCTCTGGAAACACCATATATTTT.

The chain employs TRBV6-5 and TRBJ2-1; 8 bases align to TRBD2. CDR1 and CDR2 (germline): MNHEY, SVGAGI. There are 15 residues in the CDR3. After removal of 6 bases from V and 8 bases from J, the junction contained 12 bases not matched to a gene. The CDR3 loop is CASRPRGGVKDEQFF. The DNA of the CDR3 is TGTGCCAGCAGGCCACGGGGGGGAGTCAAGGATGAGCAGTTCTTC.

V usage is TRBV3-1 (or the pseudogene TRBV3-2) and J usage is TRBJ1-3, with D possibly being TRBD1 (5 bases). The CDR3 is made up of 13 amino acids. Germline CDR1 and CDR2: LGHDT and YNNKEL (reference sequence). Trimming cost V 3 bases and J 3 bases, with 6 bases left between them. The CDR3 DNA follows: TGTGCCAGCAGCCACAGGGATGGAAACACCATATATTTT. It specifies CASSHRDGNTIYF.

The CDR3 sequence is CAISESLPAYEQYF. CDR3 DNA: TGTGCCATCAGTGAGTCGCTCCCAGCCTACGAGCAGTACTTC. V and J are TRBV10-3 and TRBJ2-7; no reliable D call. This CDR3 contains 14 residues. Per germline, CDR1 ENHRY and CDR2 SYGVKD. Trimming cost V 0 bases and J 2 bases, with 8 bases left between them.

This chain uses TRBV5-6 with TRBJ1-2; 9 bases match TRBD1. The CDR3 runs 15 residues. Germline-derived CDR1 and CDR2 are SGHDT and YYEEEE. The V gene end was trimmed by 3 bases and the J gene end by 4 bases; junction bases not matched to a gene: 7. CDR3 sequence reads: CASSWGTGSVYGYTF. DNA for the CDR3: TGTGCCAGCAGCTGGGGGACAGGGTCAGTCTATGGCTACACCTTC. The complete variable domain, with remaining parts taken from reference TRBV5-6 and TRBJ1-2, reads DAGVTQSPTHLIKTRGQQVTLRCSPKSGHDTVSWYQQALGQGPQFIFQYYEEEERQRGNFPDRFSGHQFPNYSSELNVNALLLGDSALYLCASSWGTGSVYGYTFGSGTRLTVV.

The rearrangement joins TRBV11-2 to TRBJ2-5; D perhaps matches TRBD1 (5 bases). The ends were cut back, 5 bases at V and 1 base at J, with 8 bases in the middle. The CDR3 loop spans 13 amino acids. Germline V lookup: CDR1 SGHAT, CDR2 FQNNGV. CDR3 DNA: TGTGCCAGCAGCCGACAGATCCAAGAGACCCAGTACTTC. Translated, it gives CASSRQIQETQYF.

The genes are TRBV5-8 and TRBJ1-5, with D perhaps TRBD1 (6 bases). V lost 4 bases and J 0 bases, leaving 11 bases between the germline ends. The germline CDR1 and CDR2 sequences are SGHTS and YDEGEE. The CDR3 is 15 residues long. CDR3 region: CASSTGQISNQPQHF. DNA of the CDR3: TGTGCCAGCAGCACGGGACAAATTAGCAATCAGCCCCAGCATTTT. The entire variable domain, with the rest obtained from reference TRBV5-8 and TRBJ1-5, is as follows: EAGVTQSPTHLIKTRGQQATLRCSPISGHTSVYWYQQALGLGLQFLLWYDEGEERNRGNFPPRFSGRQFPNYSSELNVNALELEDSALYLCASSTGQISNQPQHFGDGTRLSIL.

The gene calls are TRBV12-3 or TRBV12-4 and TRBJ1-2; D is undetermined. The CDR3 covers 11 residues. V lost 3 bases, J lost 7 bases, and 6 bases lay in between. CDR3 region: CASSLSRGYTF. DNA of the CDR3: TGTGCCAGCAGTTTGAGCCGTGGCTACACCTTC.

This chain connects TRBV10-3 to TRBJ1-2; 9 nucleotides line up with TRBD1. CDR1 ENHRY and CDR2 SYGVKD come from the germline V gene. Trimming removed 6 bases from V and 5 bases from J; junction bases left unmatched: 10. The CDR3 covers 15 residues. CDR3 sequence reads: CAISPGTGYGYGYTF. CDR3 in DNA: TGTGCCATCAGCCCCGGGACAGGGTATGGATATGGCTACACCTTC.

The chain combines TRBV2 with TRBJ1-5; D is uncertain. Trimming stripped 5 bases from V and 7 bases from J, with 9 bases between. Germline V gene sequence: CDR1 SNHLY, CDR2 FYNNEI. The CDR3 is 12 amino acids. The CDR3 nucleotides are TGTGCCAGCAGTCCGGTCCCCCAGCCCCAGCATTTT. Residues: CASSPVPQPQHF.

This rearrangement joins TRBV25-1 to TRBJ1-5; possibly TRBD1 for D (6 bases). There are 15 residues in the CDR3. Trimming shortened V by 3 bases and J by 5 bases, and 14 bases separated the two germline ends. Germline lookup yields CDR1 MGHDK and CDR2 SYGVNS. The CDR3 DNA reads TGTGCCAGCAGTGATTTGGACAGTTTAGATCAGCCCCAGCATTTT. Its translation is CASSDLDSLDQPQHF.

This clone has a handful of counts. The chain is built from TRBV19 and TRBJ2-7; 10 positions agree with TRBD2. CDR1 LNHDA and CDR2 SQIVND come from the germline V gene (reference sequence). This CDR3 comprises 15 residues. The ends lost 1 base at V and 7 bases at J; junction bases unmatched: 7. The chain's CDR3 is CASSIAGTSVREQYF. DNA for the CDR3: TGTGCCAGTAGTATAGCTGGGACTAGCGTTCGGGAGCAGTACTTC.